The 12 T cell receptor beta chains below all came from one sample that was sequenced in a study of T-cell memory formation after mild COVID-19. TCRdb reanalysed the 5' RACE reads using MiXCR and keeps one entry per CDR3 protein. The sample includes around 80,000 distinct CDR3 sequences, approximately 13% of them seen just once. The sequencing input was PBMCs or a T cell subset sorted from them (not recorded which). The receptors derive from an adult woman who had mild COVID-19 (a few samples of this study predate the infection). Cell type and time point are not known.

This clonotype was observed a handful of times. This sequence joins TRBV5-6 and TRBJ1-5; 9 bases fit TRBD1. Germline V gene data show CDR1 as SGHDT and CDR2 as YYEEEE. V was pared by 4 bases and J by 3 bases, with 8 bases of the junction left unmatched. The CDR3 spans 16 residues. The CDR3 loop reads CASSGPGQGDNQPQHF. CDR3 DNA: TGTGCCAGCAGCGGACCGGGACAGGGAGACAATCAGCCCCAGCATTTT.

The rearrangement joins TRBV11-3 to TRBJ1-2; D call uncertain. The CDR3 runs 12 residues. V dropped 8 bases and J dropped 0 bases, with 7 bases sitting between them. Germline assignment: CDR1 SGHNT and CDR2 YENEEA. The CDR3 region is CASQGTNYGYTF. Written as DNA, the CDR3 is TGTGCCAGCCAAGGGACTAACTATGGCTACACCTTC. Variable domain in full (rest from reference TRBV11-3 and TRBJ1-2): EAGVVQSPRYKIIEKKQPVAFWCNPISGHNTLYWYLQNLGQGPELLIRYENEEAVDDSQLPKDRFSAERLKGVDSTLKIQPAELGDSAVYLCASQGTNYGYTFGSGTRLTVV.

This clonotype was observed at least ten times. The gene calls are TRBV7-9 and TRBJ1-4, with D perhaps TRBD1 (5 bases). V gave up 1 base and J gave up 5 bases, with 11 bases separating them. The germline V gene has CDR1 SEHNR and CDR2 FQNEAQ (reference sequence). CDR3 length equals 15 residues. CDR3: CASSLGDSPNEKLFF. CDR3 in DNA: TGTGCCAGCAGCTTAGGAGACAGCCCGAATGAAAAACTGTTTTTT. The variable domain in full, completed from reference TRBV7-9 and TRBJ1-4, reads DTGVSQNPRHKITKRGQNVTFRCDPISEHNRLYWYRQTLGQGPEFLTYFQNEAQLEKSRLLSDRFSAERPKGSFSTLEIQRTEQGDSAMYLCASSLGDSPNEKLFFGSGTQLSVL.

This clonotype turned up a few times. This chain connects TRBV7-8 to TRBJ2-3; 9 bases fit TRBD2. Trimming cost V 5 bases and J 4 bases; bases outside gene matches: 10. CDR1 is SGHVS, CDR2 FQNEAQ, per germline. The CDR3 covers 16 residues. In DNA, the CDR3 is TGTGCCAGCAGCCACACTCGCGGGGGGGGCGCAGATACGCAGTATTTT. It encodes CASSHTRGGGADTQYF.

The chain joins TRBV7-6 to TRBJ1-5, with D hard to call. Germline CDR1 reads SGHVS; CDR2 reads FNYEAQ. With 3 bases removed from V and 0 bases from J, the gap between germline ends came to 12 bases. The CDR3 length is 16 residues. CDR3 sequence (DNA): TGTGCCAGCAGCTTGGGGTATGAGGATAGCAATCAGCCCCAGCATTTT. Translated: CASSLGYEDSNQPQHF.

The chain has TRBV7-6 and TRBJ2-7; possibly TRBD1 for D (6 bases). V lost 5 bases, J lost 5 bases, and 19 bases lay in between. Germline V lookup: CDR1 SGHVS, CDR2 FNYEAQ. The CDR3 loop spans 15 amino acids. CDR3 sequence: CASSPSPSGVHEQYF. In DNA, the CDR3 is TGTGCCAGCAGCCCTAGTCCGTCAGGGGTTCACGAGCAGTACTTC.

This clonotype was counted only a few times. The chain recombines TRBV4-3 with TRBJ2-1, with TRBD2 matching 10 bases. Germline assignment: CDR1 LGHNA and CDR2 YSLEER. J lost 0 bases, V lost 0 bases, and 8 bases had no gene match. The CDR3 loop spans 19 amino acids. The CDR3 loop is CASSQDPAGGLRSYNEQFF. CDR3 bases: TGCGCCAGCAGCCAAGACCCAGCGGGAGGGCTACGCTCCTACAATGAGCAGTTCTTC.

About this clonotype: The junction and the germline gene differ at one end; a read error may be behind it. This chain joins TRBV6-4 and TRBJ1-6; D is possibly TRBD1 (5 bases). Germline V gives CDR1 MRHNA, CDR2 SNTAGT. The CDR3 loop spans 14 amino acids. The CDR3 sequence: CASSDGGVESPVHF. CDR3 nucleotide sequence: TGTGCCAGCAGTGACGGAGGGGTTGAGTCACCCGTCCACTTT.

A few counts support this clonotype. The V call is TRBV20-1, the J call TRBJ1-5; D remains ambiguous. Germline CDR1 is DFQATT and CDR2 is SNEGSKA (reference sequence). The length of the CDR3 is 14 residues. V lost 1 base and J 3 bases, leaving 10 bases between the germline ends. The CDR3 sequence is CSARVEGYNQPQHF. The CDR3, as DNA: TGCAGTGCTAGAGTAGAAGGGTACAATCAGCCCCAGCATTTT.

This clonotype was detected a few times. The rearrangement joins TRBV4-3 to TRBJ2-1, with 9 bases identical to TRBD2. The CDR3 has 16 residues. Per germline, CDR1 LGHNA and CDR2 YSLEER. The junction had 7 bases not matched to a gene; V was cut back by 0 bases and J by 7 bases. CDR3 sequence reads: CASSQEGVAGVNEQFF. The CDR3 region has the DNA TGCGCCAGCAGCCAAGAGGGGGTAGCGGGAGTGAATGAGCAGTTCTTC.

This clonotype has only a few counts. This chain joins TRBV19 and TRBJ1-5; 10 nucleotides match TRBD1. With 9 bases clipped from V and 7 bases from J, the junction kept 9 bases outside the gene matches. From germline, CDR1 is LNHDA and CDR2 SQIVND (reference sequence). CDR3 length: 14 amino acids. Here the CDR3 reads CASSGTGAKQPQHF. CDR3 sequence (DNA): TGTGCCAGCAGTGGGACAGGGGCAAAACAGCCCCAGCATTTT.

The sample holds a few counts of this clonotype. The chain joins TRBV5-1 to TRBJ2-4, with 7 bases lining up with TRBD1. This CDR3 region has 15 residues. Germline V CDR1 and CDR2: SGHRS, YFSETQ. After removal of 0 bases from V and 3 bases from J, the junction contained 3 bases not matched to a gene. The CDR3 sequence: CASSLGQGVKNIQYF. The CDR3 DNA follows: TGCGCCAGCAGCTTGGGACAGGGAGTCAAAAACATTCAGTACTTC.